This T cell receptor beta chain is from a study of blood T cell repertoires in COVID-19. With 2 bases clipped from V and 3 bases from J, the junction kept 4 bases outside the gene matches. CDR1 and CDR2 from the germline V gene are ENHRY and SYGVKD. This CDR3 is built from 15 residues. The table came from immunoSEQ multiplex PCR; TCRdb's copy has only in-frame clones and leaves some out. The sample yields some 320,000 clones, under 95% seen once. Enrolled through a virtual design, the participants were between 18 and 89 years of age and came from 24 US areas. The chain links TRBV10-3 to TRBJ2-1; TRBD1 agrees at 7 bases. Sequencing was carried out using PBMCs or T cells enriched from blood (not recorded which). The clonotype was recovered from a man between 60 and 75 years old who had recovered from COVID-19. CDR3 sequence (DNA): TGTGCCATCAGTGAGACAGGGGACAACTACAATGAGCAGTTCTTC. Its protein product is CAISETGDNYNEQFF.